A selection of T cell receptor beta chains follows, all from one sample in a study of molecular identifiers for immune sequencing clone quantification. TCRdb redid the calling of the PCR reads with MiXCR, one entry per CDR3 protein. The sample shows just under 650,000 distinct CDR3 sequences, just under 20% of them seen only once. The sequencing input was naive CD8+ T cells from blood, with Jurkat cell RNA spiked in. These receptors all stem from a human donor in good health. Some libraries in this study had Jurkat cell RNA spiked in. Each CDR3 is given with its conserved first and last residue. A D gene is named only where the DNA matches it firmly. The listing skips clone size in some rows; elsewhere it reads once, few, many or a size class.

j_gene,d_gene,v_gene,abundance,CDR3aa,CDR3nt
TRBJ2-1,-,TRBV4-1,-,CASSQAYNEQFF,TGCGCCAGCAGCCAAGCCTACAATGAGCAGTTCTTC
TRBJ1-6,-,TRBV20-1,few,CSARDVREYNSPLHF,TGCAGTGCTAGAGATGTACGGGAGTATAATTCACCCCTCCACTTT
TRBJ2-5,TRBD2,TRBV7-9,few,CASSLVPAGLQETQYF,TGTGCCAGCAGCTTAGTCCCAGCGGGGCTCCAAGAGACCCAGTACTTC
TRBJ2-2,-,TRBV28,many,CASSLYPGDPGELFF,TGTGCCAGCAGTTTATATCCGGGGGATCCCGGGGAGCTGTTTTTT
TRBJ1-5,-,TRBV2,few,CASTGTESNQPQHF,TGTGCCAGCACTGGGACCGAGAGCAATCAGCCCCAGCATTTT
TRBJ2-7,TRBD1,TRBV6-5,many,CASSYSQGVYEQYF,TGTGCCAGCAGTTACTCTCAGGGGGTATACGAGCAGTACTTC
TRBJ2-3,-,TRBV24-1,many,CATSDLVQGDTQYF,TGTGCCACCAGTGATTTGGTCCAGGGAGATACGCAGTATTTT
TRBJ2-1,TRBD1,TRBV23-1,many,CASSQSRGQGKNEQFF,TGCGCCAGCAGTCAATCTCGTGGACAGGGGAAAAATGAGCAGTTCTTC
TRBJ1-4,-,TRBV3-1,few,CASSQPSDNEKLFF,TGTGCCAGCAGCCAGCCTAGCGATAATGAAAAACTGTTTTTT
TRBJ2-2,TRBD2,TRBV12-3/TRBV12-4,-,CASRLSGALRGELFF,TGTGCCAGCAGACTTAGCGGGGCGCTCCGTGGGGAGCTGTTTTTT
TRBJ2-2,TRBD2,TRBV19,-,CASSIGSGRAGELFF,TGTGCCAGTAGTATAGGAAGCGGGAGGGCCGGGGAGCTGTTTTTT
TRBJ2-6,-,TRBV10-1,many,CASSANPGANVLTF,TGCGCCAGCAGTGCTAATCCGGGGGCCAACGTCCTGACTTTC
TRBJ2-3,-,TRBV27,many,CASSLIKVQGPTDTQYF,TGTGCCAGCAGTTTAATCAAGGTGCAGGGCCCCACAGATACGCAGTATTTT
TRBJ2-2,-,TRBV29-1,many,CSVGGGNTGELFF,TGCAGCGTTGGAGGGGGAAACACCGGGGAGCTGTTTTTT
TRBJ2-7,-,TRBV6-2/TRBV6-3,many,CASSYGSEEEQYF,TGTGCCAGCAGTTATGGATCGGAGGAAGAGCAGTACTTC
TRBJ2-7,TRBD1,TRBV20-1,many,CSARQGGFFEQYF,TGCAGTGCCCGACAGGGGGGCTTCTTCGAGCAGTACTTC
TRBJ2-6,-,TRBV19,few,CASTRRGHSSGANVLTF,TGTGCCAGTACAAGGCGGGGGCATAGCTCTGGGGCCAACGTCCTGACTTTC
TRBJ2-6,TRBD1,TRBV7-7,many,CASSSLDRSSSGANVLTF,TGTGCCAGCAGCTCATTGGACAGGTCAAGCTCTGGGGCCAACGTCCTGACTTTC
TRBJ2-5,TRBD2,TRBV20-1,many,CSARTGLAGLLQETQYF,TGCAGTGCTAGAACGGGACTAGCGGGCCTCCTCCAAGAGACCCAGTACTTC
TRBJ2-2,TRBD1,TRBV5-5,-,CASSLAGQLNTGELFF,TGTGCCAGCAGCTTGGCGGGACAGCTGAACACCGGGGAGCTGTTTTTT
TRBJ2-1,-,TRBV14,many,CASSPGTARPNEQFF,TGTGCCAGCAGTCCCGGGACCGCCCGACCCAATGAGCAGTTCTTC
TRBJ1-2,-,TRBV2,many,CASSEATGGYGYTF,TGTGCCAGCAGTGAAGCTACAGGAGGGTATGGCTACACCTTC
TRBJ2-7,-,TRBV27,many,CASSQQDKPYEQYF,TGTGCCAGCAGTCAACAAGACAAACCTTACGAGCAGTACTTC
TRBJ2-1,TRBD1,TRBV25-1,many,CASSWTGGNEQFF,TGTGCCAGCAGTTGGACAGGGGGCAATGAGCAGTTCTTC
TRBJ2-7,-,TRBV12-3/TRBV12-4,-,CASSSDRLEQYF,TGTGCCAGCAGTTCGGACCGTCTTGAGCAGTACTTC
TRBJ2-7,TRBD1,TRBV28,many,CASSSDRTNYEQYF,TGTGCCAGCAGTTCGGACAGGACAAACTACGAGCAGTACTTC
TRBJ2-7,-,TRBV7-6,many,CASSTGTLLTHQYF,TGTGCCAGCAGCACCGGGACCCTACTGACTCATCAGTACTTC
TRBJ1-6,-,TRBV27,many,CASKEGSSPLHF,TGTGCCAGCAAAGAAGGATCATCACCCCTCCACTTT
TRBJ2-7,-,TRBV29-1,many,CSVEDLPGEKYF,TGCAGCGTTGAAGATCTTCCAGGAGAAAAGTACTTC
TRBJ2-2,-,TRBV27,-,CASSLYPGSNTGELFF,TGTGCCAGCAGTTTATATCCGGGATCGAACACCGGGGAGCTGTTTTTT
TRBJ1-6,TRBD1,TRBV27,-,CASSLGRGPPLHF,TGTGCCAGCAGTTTAGGGAGGGGGCCACCCCTCCACTTT
TRBJ2-7,TRBD2,TRBV20-1,many,CSARDQASGRIYEQYF,TGCAGTGCTAGAGATCAGGCGAGCGGGAGGATATACGAGCAGTACTTC
TRBJ1-1,-,TRBV12-3/TRBV12-4,many,CASSLTGALNTEAFF,TGTGCCAGCAGCCTCACGGGGGCTTTGAACACTGAAGCTTTCTTT
TRBJ2-7,-,TRBV28,-,CASSLRQPFIEQYF,TGTGCCAGCAGTTTAAGGCAGCCCTTTATCGAGCAGTACTTC
TRBJ2-7,-,TRBV6-5,many,CASSLQGWYEQYF,TGTGCCAGCAGTTTACAGGGTTGGTACGAGCAGTACTTC
TRBJ2-7,TRBD1,TRBV7-9,-,CASSHGDRGLGSYEQYF,TGTGCCAGCAGCCACGGGGACAGGGGGCTGGGGTCCTACGAGCAGTACTTC
TRBJ2-2,-,TRBV30,few,CAWSGGPNTGELFF,TGTGCCTGGAGTGGTGGGCCGAACACCGGGGAGCTGTTTTTT
TRBJ2-1,TRBD2,TRBV7-9,many,CASSRTSGAYNEQFF,TGTGCCAGCAGCCGGACTAGCGGGGCCTACAATGAGCAGTTCTTC
TRBJ1-2,-,TRBV30,many,CAWSVSGPGYTF,TGTGCCTGGAGTGTATCAGGACCTGGCTACACCTTC
TRBJ2-7,TRBD1,TRBV4-1,few,CASSPRGQGSREQYF,TGCGCCAGCAGCCCTAGGGGACAGGGGTCTAGGGAGCAGTACTTC
TRBJ2-7,-,TRBV7-9,-,CASSFPRGGHDSPYEQYF,TGTGCCAGCAGCTTCCCCCGTGGTGGGCACGACTCTCCCTACGAGCAGTACTTC
TRBJ2-7,TRBD1,TRBV27,many,CASSTRDRVSYEQYF,TGTGCCAGCAGTACTCGGGACAGGGTGTCCTACGAGCAGTACTTC
TRBJ2-7,-,TRBV5-6,many,CASSSGPPEQYF,TGTGCCAGCAGCTCGGGCCCGCCCGAGCAGTACTTC
TRBJ2-1,TRBD2,TRBV4-3,many,CASSQGGGGYNEQFF,TGCGCCAGCAGCCAAGGCGGCGGGGGATACAATGAGCAGTTCTTC
TRBJ2-3,-,TRBV20-1,many,CSAPLGREDTQYF,TGCAGTGCCCCACTAGGCAGAGAAGATACGCAGTATTTT
TRBJ1-1,TRBD1,TRBV11-2,many,CASSLLSGGLVTEAFF,TGTGCCAGCAGCTTACTCTCAGGGGGGTTGGTCACTGAAGCTTTCTTT
TRBJ2-1,TRBD2,TRBV30,many,CAWSGTSVFPNEQFF,TGTGCCTGGAGTGGGACTAGCGTGTTTCCAAATGAGCAGTTCTTC
TRBJ2-7,-,TRBV7-2,few,CASSLWRSDNYEQYF,TGTGCCAGCAGCTTATGGAGGTCAGATAACTACGAGCAGTACTTC
TRBJ2-7,TRBD2,TRBV20-1,many,CSARSQILAGVAEQYF,TGCAGTGCTAGATCCCAAATACTAGCGGGAGTCGCCGAGCAGTACTTC
TRBJ1-3,TRBD1,TRBV13,few,CASSVGTGGVSGNTIYF,TGTGCCAGCAGCGTAGGGACAGGGGGAGTCTCTGGAAACACCATATATTTT
TRBJ2-1,TRBD2,TRBV6-2/TRBV6-3,-,CACSYTYTSGSLVDEQFF,TGTGCCTGCAGTTACACATATACTAGCGGGAGTCTGGTAGATGAGCAGTTCTTC
TRBJ2-1,-,TRBV21-1,few,CASSPGTGENEQFF,TGTGCCAGCAGCCCAGGGACAGGGGAGAATGAGCAGTTCTTC
TRBJ2-7,TRBD2,TRBV4-3,many,CASSQDSGRRSGEQYF,TGCGCCAGCAGCCAAGACAGCGGGAGGCGTTCGGGAGAGCAGTACTTC
TRBJ1-4,-,TRBV4-3,many,CASSQTRGPNEKLFF,TGCGCCAGCAGCCAGACCAGGGGTCCTAATGAAAAACTGTTTTTT
TRBJ1-2,-,TRBV14,many,CASSPVPGAPYGYTF,TGTGCCAGCAGCCCAGTACCAGGGGCCCCCTATGGCTACACCTTC